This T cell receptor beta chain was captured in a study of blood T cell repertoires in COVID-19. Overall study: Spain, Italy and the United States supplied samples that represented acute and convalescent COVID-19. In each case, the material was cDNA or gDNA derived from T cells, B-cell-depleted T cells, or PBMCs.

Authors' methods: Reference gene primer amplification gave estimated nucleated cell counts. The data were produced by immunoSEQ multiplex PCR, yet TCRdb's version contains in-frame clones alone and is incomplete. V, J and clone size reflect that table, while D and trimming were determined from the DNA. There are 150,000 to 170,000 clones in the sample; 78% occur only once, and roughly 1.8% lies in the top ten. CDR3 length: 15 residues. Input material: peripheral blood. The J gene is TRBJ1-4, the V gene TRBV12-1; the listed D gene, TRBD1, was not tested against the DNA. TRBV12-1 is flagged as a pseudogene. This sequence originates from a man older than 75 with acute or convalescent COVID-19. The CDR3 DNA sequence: TGTGCCAGCAGCTTTGCAGGGACAGGAGGGGAAAAACTGTTTTTT. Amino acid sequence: CASSFAGTGGEKLFF.